This entry lists 4 T cell receptor beta chains sequenced from one sample in a study of blood T cells in healthy people across ages. PCR was performed a second time for roughly 7 to 12 cycles using a sample-barcoded 5' primer and a J-beta primer mix. Via MiXCR, TCRdb re-called the 5' RACE reads, giving one row per CDR3 protein. Of under 2 million distinct CDR3 sequences in the sample, around 36% were seen once. The sample comprised blood. These receptors were collected from a woman aged 25 to 39 in good health.

About this clonotype: The limits of the CDR3 on the DNA are not certain, so only TCRdb's listed CDR3 is given. The chain has TRBV12-3 or TRBV12-4 and TRBJ1-1. The length of the CDR3 is 14 amino acids, counting both ends. CDR3 loop: CASSFGPGVTEAFF.

The rearrangement uses TRBV4-1 and TRBJ2-3, with D tentatively TRBD1 (6 bases). V lost 3 bases and J 0 bases, leaving 16 bases between the germline ends. CDR3 length: 17 amino acids. The germline V gene encodes CDR1 MGHRA and CDR2 YSYEKL. In DNA form, the CDR3 reads TGCGCCAGCAGCCACCGAGGATTGGGGGCAAGCACAGATACGCAGTATTTT. Protein sequence: CASSHRGLGASTDTQYF.

In this sample, this clonotype turned up a few times. The chain recombines TRBV29-1 with TRBJ2-3; the D gene is possibly TRBD1 (5 bases). From germline, CDR1 is SQVTM and CDR2 ANQGSEA. Between the trimmed V and J ends, which lost 3 bases and 1 base, there was a span of 8 bases. This CDR3 has 13 residues. Here the CDR3 reads CSVETDRTDTQYF. CDR3 nucleotide sequence: TGCAGCGTTGAGACAGACCGCACAGATACGCAGTATTTT.

The sample holds a few counts of this clonotype. J is TRBJ2-7 and V is TRBV20-1; 7 nucleotides align to TRBD1. CDR1 is DFQATT, CDR2 SNEGSKA, per germline (reference sequence). The CDR3 has 15 residues. V was clipped by 0 bases and J by 4 bases; unmatched bases: 9. CDR3 nucleotide sequence: TGCAGTGCTAGAGATCGGCGAAGGGGGCTTTACGAGCAGTACTTC. It translates to CSARDRRRGLYEQYF.